This T cell receptor beta chain was recorded in a study of CD8 T cells in Susac syndrome. Regarding the study as a whole: TCR sequencing and HLA analysis covered a relatively small number of individuals.

Sequencing of TCR beta was performed on blood CD8+ and CD4+ T cells. The multiple sclerosis controls comprised treatment-naive patients whose relapsing-remitting disease was stable or active. On this clonotype itself: Its antigen is unknown.

An input of 0.5 to 1 ug of RNA was subjected to reverse transcription using random hexamers. Amplification of TCR beta CDR3 spanned 54 Vbeta and 13 Jbeta via immunoSEQ multiplex PCR. TCRdb reprocessed the immunoSEQ multiplex PCR reads via MiXCR and lists one record per CDR3 protein. The sample gives 150,000 to 200,000 distinct CDR3 sequences, roughly 96% of which show up once; about 0.15% is in the top ten. The TCR sequence derives from a human donor with multiple sclerosis. The sequenced sample consisted of CD8+ T cells from PBMCs.

The CDR3 DNA sequence: TGTGCCAGCAGCGTAGGCAGCGGCAATCAGCCCCAGCATTTT. This gives the protein CASSVGSGNQPQHF. This chain links TRBV9 with TRBJ1-5; D is unclear. Trimming stripped 0 bases from V and 2 bases from J, with 6 bases between. The CDR3 has 14 amino acids. Germline CDR1 is SGDLS and CDR2 is YYNGEE.